What follows are 8 T cell receptor beta chains derived from one specimen sequenced in a study of T cell repertoires in cytomegalovirus infection. From the reads, TCRdb called clonotypes with MiXCR, one entry per CDR3 protein. The sample has around 260,000 distinct CDR3 sequences, about 25% seen once. Sequencing was performed on PBMCs. The receptors come from a human donor in good health (CMV status not recorded). Some clones in this sample may be carry-over from other donors' samples.

This clonotype has more than one count but fewer than ten. This chain uses TRBV7-9 with TRBJ2-2; 9 nucleotides agree with TRBD1. The CDR3 is 16 residues long. The junction had 5 bases not matched to a gene; V was cut back by 4 bases and J by 2 bases. Germline CDR1 SEHNR, CDR2 FQNEAQ (reference sequence). The CDR3 nucleotides are TGTGCCAGCAGCTCCCCGGGACAGGGTAACACCGGGGAGCTGTTTTTT. Translating it yields CASSSPGQGNTGELFF.

This clonotype has ten or more counts. The chain is built from TRBV28 and TRBJ1-1, with unresolved D. Germline assignment: CDR1 MDHEN and CDR2 SYDVKM. The CDR3 consists of 15 residues. V dropped 7 bases and J dropped 0 bases, with 15 bases sitting between them. The CDR3 DNA follows: TGTGCCAGCACCCTAACGGGGAATTTGAACACTGAAGCTTTCTTT. Its protein product is CASTLTGNLNTEAFF.

The V gene is TRBV6-2 or TRBV6-3, the J gene TRBJ2-6; TRBD1 agrees at 9 bases. The V gene's germline CDR1 is MNHEY and CDR2 SVGEGT. The CDR3 runs to 17 residues. After removal of 6 bases from V and 0 bases from J, the junction contained 6 bases not matched to a gene. The CDR3 protein is CASRPGTGYSGANVLTF. The CDR3 nucleotides read TGTGCCAGCAGACCCGGGACAGGGTACTCTGGGGCCAACGTCCTGACTTTC.

The chain combines TRBV27 with TRBJ1-5, with unresolved D. V lost 5 bases to trimming and J lost 6 bases, with 17 bases between them. The CDR3 has 15 residues. The germline gives CDR1 MNHEY, CDR2 SMNVEV (reference sequence). The CDR3 region is CASSVAGYGIQPQHF. The CDR3 DNA sequence: TGTGCCAGCAGTGTTGCGGGGTACGGGATTCAGCCCCAGCATTTT.

This clonotype was seen many times. V usage is TRBV7-7 and J usage is TRBJ2-1, with a weak D call TRBD2 (7 bases). V was shortened by 5 bases and J by 8 bases, with 19 bases between the two germline ends. The CDR3 is made up of 15 amino acids. Germline CDR1 is SSHAT and CDR2 is FNYEAQ (reference sequence). DNA for the CDR3: TGTGCCAGCAGCCCCCGGGAGGCAGGGGCCGATGAGCAGTTCTTC. Protein product: CASSPREAGADEQFF. The variable domain in full, with the rest retrieved from reference TRBV7-7 and TRBJ2-1, is GAGVSQSPRYKVTKRGQDVTLRCDPISSHATLYWYQQALGQGPEFLTYFNYEAQPDKSGLPSDRFSAERPEGSISTLTIQRTEQRDSAMYRCASSPREAGADEQFFGPGTRLTVL.

The CDR3 sequence is CASSPSQGMNTEAFF. In DNA form, the CDR3 reads TGTGCCAGCTCACCCTCACAGGGCATGAACACTGAAGCTTTCTTT. This chain uses TRBV18 with TRBJ1-1, with D maybe TRBD1 (6 bases). V lost 3 bases, J lost 0 bases, and 11 bases lay in between. The V gene's germline CDR1 is KGHSH and CDR2 LQKENI. This CDR3 contains 15 residues. The full variable domain, completed using reference TRBV18 and TRBJ1-1, is NAGVMQNPRHLVRRRGQEARLRCSPMKGHSHVYWYRQLPEEGLKFMVYLQKENIIDESGMPKERFSAEFPKEGPSILRIQQVVRGDSAAYFCASSPSQGMNTEAFFGQGTRLTVV.

The CDR3, as DNA: TGTGCCAGCTCACAATCCGGGACAAACACTGAAGCTTTCTTT. It specifies CASSQSGTNTEAFF. The chain carries TRBV18 and TRBJ1-1, with D tentatively TRBD1 (6 bases). V shed 4 bases and J shed 2 bases, with 11 bases lying between them. Germline V CDR1 and CDR2: KGHSH, LQKENI. This CDR3 region has 14 residues.

This clonotype was counted only a few times. The chain links TRBV5-6 to TRBJ1-1; D not certain. CDR1 and CDR2 from the germline V gene are SGHDT and YYEEEE. This CDR3 is built from 15 residues. Trimming removed 1 base from V and 1 base from J, with 11 bases in between. DNA of the CDR3: TGTGCCAGCAGCTTGTCCCGAGCTGGGAACACTGAAGCTTTCTTT. Its protein is CASSLSRAGNTEAFF. Full variable domain (missing parts from reference TRBV5-6 and TRBJ1-1): DAGVTQSPTHLIKTRGQQVTLRCSPKSGHDTVSWYQQALGQGPQFIFQYYEEEERQRGNFPDRFSGHQFPNYSSELNVNALLLGDSALYLCASSLSRAGNTEAFFGQGTRLTVV.